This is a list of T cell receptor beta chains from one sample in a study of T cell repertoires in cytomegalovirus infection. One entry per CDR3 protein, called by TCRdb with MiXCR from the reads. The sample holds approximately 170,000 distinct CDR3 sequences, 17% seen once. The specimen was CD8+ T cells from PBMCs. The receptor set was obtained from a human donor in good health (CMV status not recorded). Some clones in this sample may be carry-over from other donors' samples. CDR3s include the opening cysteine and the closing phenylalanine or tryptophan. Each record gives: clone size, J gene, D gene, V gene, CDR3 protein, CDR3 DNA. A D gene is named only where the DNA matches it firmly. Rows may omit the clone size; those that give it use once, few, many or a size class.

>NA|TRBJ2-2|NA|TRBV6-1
CASTTHGELFF
TGTGCCAGCACCACTCACGGGGAGCTGTTTTTT
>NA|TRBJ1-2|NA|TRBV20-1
CSKLPRGAPGYTF
TGCAGCAAACTCCCCCGAGGGGCGCCTGGCTACACCTTC
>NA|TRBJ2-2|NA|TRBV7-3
CASSLNSGELFF
TGTGCCAGCAGCTTAAACTCTGGGGAGCTGTTTTTT
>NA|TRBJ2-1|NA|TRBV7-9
CASSPVDEQFF
TGTGCCAGCAGCCCTGTCGATGAGCAGTTCTTC
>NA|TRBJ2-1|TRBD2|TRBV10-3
CAISPVGRTSGSIAYNEQFF
TGTGCCATCAGTCCAGTCGGGCGGACTAGCGGGAGTATTGCCTACAATGAGCAGTTCTTC
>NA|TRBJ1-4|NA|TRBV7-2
CASSPNRAANEKLFF
TGTGCCAGCAGCCCCAACAGGGCCGCCAATGAAAAACTGTTTTTT
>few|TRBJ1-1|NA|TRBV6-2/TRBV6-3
CASSYQDSLILNTEAFF
TGTGCCAGCAGTTACCAAGACAGCCTAATTTTGAACACTGAAGCTTTCTTT
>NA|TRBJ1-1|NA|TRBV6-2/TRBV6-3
CASSYSTTAEAFF
TGTGCCAGCAGTTACTCGACGACAGCTGAAGCTTTCTTT
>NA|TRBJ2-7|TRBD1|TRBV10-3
CAINRGTGGYEQYF
TGTGCCATCAATCGGGGGACAGGGGGCTACGAGCAGTACTTC
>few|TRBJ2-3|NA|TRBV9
CASSVLREDTQYF
TGTGCCAGCAGCGTCCTCAGGGAAGATACGCAGTATTTT
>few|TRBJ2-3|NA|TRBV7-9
CASSSEEQNTDTQYF
TGTGCCAGCAGCTCGGAGGAACAAAACACAGATACGCAGTATTTT
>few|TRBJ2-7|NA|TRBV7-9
CASSPNPGRAYEQYF
TGTGCCAGCAGCCCCAACCCCGGCCGGGCCTACGAGCAGTACTTC
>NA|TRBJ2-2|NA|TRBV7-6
CASSLGAMPRPGTGELFF
TGTGCCAGCAGCTTAGGGGCCATGCCCAGGCCGGGCACCGGGGAGCTGTTTTTT
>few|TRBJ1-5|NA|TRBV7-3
CASREDGSNQPQHF
TGTGCCAGCAGGGAGGACGGAAGCAATCAGCCCCAGCATTTT
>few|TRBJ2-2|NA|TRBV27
CANSKRVAGELFF
TGTGCCAACAGTAAAAGGGTAGCCGGGGAGCTGTTTTTT
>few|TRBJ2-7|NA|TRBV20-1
CSARTSWPVEQYF
TGCAGTGCCCGGACAAGCTGGCCGGTGGAGCAGTACTTC
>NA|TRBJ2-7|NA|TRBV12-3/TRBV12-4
CASSSGLGVNEQYF
TGTGCCAGCAGTTCCGGACTTGGGGTGAACGAGCAGTACTTC
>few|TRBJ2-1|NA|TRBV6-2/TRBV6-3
CASSYRPGQPNEQFF
TGTGCCAGCAGTTACCGGCCGGGACAACCCAATGAGCAGTTCTTC
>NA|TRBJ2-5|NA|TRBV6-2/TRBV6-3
CASSYWRAQETQYF
TGTGCCAGCAGTTACTGGCGGGCGCAAGAGACCCAGTACTTC
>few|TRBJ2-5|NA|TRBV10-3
CAISDGERETQYF
TGTGCCATCAGTGATGGGGAACGAGAGACCCAGTACTTC
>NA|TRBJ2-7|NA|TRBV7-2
CASSKGNSYEQYF
TGTGCCAGCAGCAAGGGGAACTCCTACGAGCAGTACTTC
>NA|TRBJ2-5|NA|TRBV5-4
CASSTVGRETQYF
TGTGCCAGCAGCACGGTGGGGCGGGAGACCCAGTACTTC
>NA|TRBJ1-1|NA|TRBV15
CATSRSGGVEAFF
TGTGCCACCAGCAGATCGGGGGGCGTAGAAGCTTTCTTT
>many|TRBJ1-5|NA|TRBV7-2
CASSLSPNNQPQHF
TGTGCCAGCAGCCTATCTCCGAACAATCAGCCCCAGCATTTT
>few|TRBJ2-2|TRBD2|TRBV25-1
CASSYAGTSETGELFF
TGTGCCAGCAGTTACGCCGGGACTAGCGAAACCGGGGAGCTGTTTTTT
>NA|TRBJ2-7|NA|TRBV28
CASSIVYEQYF
TGTGCCAGCAGTATCGTCTACGAGCAGTACTTC
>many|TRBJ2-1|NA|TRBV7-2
CASSFGTSPLNEQFF
TGTGCCAGCAGCTTCGGGACCAGTCCTCTCAATGAGCAGTTCTTC
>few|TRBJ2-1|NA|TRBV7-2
CASSLGVQEGFNEQFF
TGTGCCAGCAGCTTAGGGGTGCAGGAAGGCTTCAATGAGCAGTTCTTC
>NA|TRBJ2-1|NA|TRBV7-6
CASSLSTSIYNEQFF
TGTGCCAGCAGCTTAAGTACGAGTATTTACAATGAGCAGTTCTTC
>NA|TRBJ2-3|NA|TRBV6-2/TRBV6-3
CASSYRKQRALADTQYF
TGTGCCAGCAGTTACCGAAAACAGCGCGCCTTGGCAGATACGCAGTATTTT
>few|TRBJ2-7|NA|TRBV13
CASSSDPDPNSYEQYF
TGTGCCAGCAGCTCCGACCCCGACCCAAACTCCTACGAGCAGTACTTC
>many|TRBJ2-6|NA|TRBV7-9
CASSLIDSHSGANVLTF
TGTGCCAGCAGCTTAATAGACAGTCACTCTGGGGCCAACGTCCTGACTTTC
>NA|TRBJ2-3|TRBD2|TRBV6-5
CASSPRLAGPGDTQYF
TGTGCCAGCAGTCCGCGACTAGCGGGGCCTGGAGATACGCAGTATTTT
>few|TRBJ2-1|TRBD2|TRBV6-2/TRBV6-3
CASSSLAASYNEQFF
TGTGCCAGCAGCTCCCTAGCGGCCTCCTACAATGAGCAGTTCTTC
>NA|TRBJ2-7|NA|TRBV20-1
CSEAPLARYSYEQYF
TGCAGTGAAGCCCCTCTCGCCCGGTACTCCTACGAGCAGTACTTC
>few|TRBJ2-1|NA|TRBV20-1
CSARLLGTLFNEQFF
TGCAGTGCCAGACTACTTGGTACACTCTTCAATGAGCAGTTCTTC
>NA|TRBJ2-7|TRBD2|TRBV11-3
CASSLGGLAGDDEQYF
TGTGCCAGCAGCTTAGGTGGACTAGCGGGTGACGACGAGCAGTACTTC
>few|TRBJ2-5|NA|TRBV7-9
CASSLEVETQYF
TGTGCCAGCAGCTTAGAAGTTGAGACCCAGTACTTC
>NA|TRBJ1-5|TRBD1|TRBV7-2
CATRQGNQPQHF
TGTGCCACCAGACAGGGGAATCAGCCCCAGCATTTT
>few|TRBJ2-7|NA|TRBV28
CASSVPGIPEQYF
TGTGCCAGCAGTGTTCCCGGGATCCCCGAGCAGTACTTC
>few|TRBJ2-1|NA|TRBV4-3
CASSQDGGHEQFF
TGCGCCAGCAGCCAAGATGGGGGGCATGAGCAGTTCTTC
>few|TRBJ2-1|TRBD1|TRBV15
CATSKGGTGGDEQFF
TGTGCCACCAGCAAAGGGGGGACAGGGGGCGATGAGCAGTTCTTC
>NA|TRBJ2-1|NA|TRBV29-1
CSVERKGGEQFF
TGCAGCGTTGAGAGGAAGGGCGGTGAGCAGTTCTTC
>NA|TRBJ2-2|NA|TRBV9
CASSPGGNGELFF
TGTGCCAGCAGCCCCGGAGGCAACGGGGAGCTGTTTTTT
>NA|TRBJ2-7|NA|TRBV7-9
CASSRSVYEQYF
TGTGCCAGCAGCCGAAGCGTGTACGAGCAGTACTTC
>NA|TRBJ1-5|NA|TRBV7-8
CASSVSGRGDQPQHF
TGTGCCAGCAGCGTATCAGGGAGGGGCGATCAGCCCCAGCATTTT
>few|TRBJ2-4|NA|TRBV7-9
CASSLREGDSTKNIQYF
TGTGCCAGCAGCCTGAGAGAAGGGGATTCTACCAAAAACATTCAGTACTTC
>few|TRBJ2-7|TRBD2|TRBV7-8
CASSYSSAGVHEQYF
TGTGCCAGCAGCTACTCCTCAGCGGGAGTCCACGAGCAGTACTTC
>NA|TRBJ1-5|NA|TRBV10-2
CASSEWVAGQPQHF
TGCGCCAGCAGTGAGTGGGTTGCAGGGCAGCCCCAGCATTTT
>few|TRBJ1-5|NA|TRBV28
CASIIRDSNQPQHF
TGTGCCAGCATAATTCGGGATAGCAATCAGCCCCAGCATTTT
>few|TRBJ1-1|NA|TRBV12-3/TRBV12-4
CASSWTGRTEAFF
TGTGCCAGCAGTTGGACGGGGAGAACTGAAGCTTTCTTT
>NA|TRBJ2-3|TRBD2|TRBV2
CASSERGLEAQYF
TGTGCCAGCAGTGAAAGGGGACTAGAGGCCCAGTATTTT
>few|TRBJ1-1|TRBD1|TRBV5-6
CASSLEGQGELNTEAFF
TGTGCCAGCAGCTTGGAGGGACAGGGAGAACTTAACACTGAAGCTTTCTTT
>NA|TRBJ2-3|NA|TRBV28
CASSLLSYTDTQYF
TGTGCCAGCAGTTTATTGTCGTACACAGATACGCAGTATTTT